These 8 T cell receptor beta chains came from one sample sequenced in a study of Graves' ophthalmopathy and Graves' hyperthyroidism. RNA transcripts yielded amplified TCR beta CDR3 regions. A first-round RT-PCR used HTBI primers, followed by a second-round multiplex PCR. TCRdb analysed the multiplex PCR reads with MiXCR anew, one entry per CDR3 protein. The table has approximately 1.2 million distinct CDR3 sequences, less than 45% seen once. Input material: peripheral blood or thyroid tissue (not recorded which). These receptors came from an adult man with Graves' hyperthyroidism.

The CDR3 protein is CASSKNRGAEAFF. CDR3 nucleotides: TGCGCCAGCAGTAAGAACAGGGGCGCTGAAGCTTTCTTT. This chain joins TRBV10-2 and TRBJ1-1, with 7 bases lining up with TRBD1. CDR1 and CDR2 (germline): WSHSY, SAAADI. The CDR3 totals 13 residues. V shed 5 bases, J shed 6 bases, and the junction held 6 bases outside the gene matches.

This clonotype was found a few times. This rearrangement joins TRBV27 to TRBJ1-2; perhaps TRBD1 as D (6 bases). Trimming cost V 5 bases and J 6 bases, with 13 bases left between them. CDR3 length: 13 amino acids. Germline CDR1 reads MNHEY; CDR2 reads SMNVEV (reference sequence). The DNA of the CDR3 is TGTGCCAGCAGTCAGACAGGAGATAATGGCTACACCTTC. Its translation: CASSQTGDNGYTF.

This clonotype was counted ten times or more. The rearrangement uses TRBV10-3 and TRBJ2-2, with a possible D match to TRBD2 (6 bases). Germline lookup yields CDR1 ENHRY and CDR2 SYGVKD. There are 17 residues in the CDR3. Deletions cut 0 bases from V and 1 base from J, with 12 bases between. The CDR3, as DNA: TGTGCCATCAGTGAGTCTCCTAGCGCCTTGAACACCGGGGAGCTGTTTTTT. It codes for CAISESPSALNTGELFF.

The sample holds many counts of this clonotype. The J gene is TRBJ2-7, the V gene TRBV19; a weak D match, TRBD2 (6 bases). The CDR3 spans 15 residues. Trimming pared 4 bases from V and 2 bases from J, leaving 15 bases between. Per the germline V gene, CDR1 is LNHDA and CDR2 is SQIVND (reference sequence). The CDR3 spells CASSTSGTGPYEQYF. The CDR3 DNA sequence: TGTGCCAGTAGTACCTCCGGGACTGGGCCCTACGAGCAGTACTTC.

The sample holds many counts of this clonotype. This chain joins TRBV12-3 or TRBV12-4 and TRBJ2-2; D gene ambiguous. The V end was cut by 6 bases, the J end by 5 bases, with 10 bases between. This CDR3 has 13 amino acids. The CDR3 sequence: CASSLFGTGELFF. In DNA, the CDR3 is TGTGCCAGCAGCTTATTCGGGACCGGGGAGCTGTTTTTT.

This clonotype was counted between two and nine times. This chain joins TRBV7-8 and TRBJ1-5; D is undetermined. Germline CDR1 SGHVS, CDR2 FQNEAQ. The CDR3 runs to 17 residues. V lost 1 base to trimming and J lost 1 base, with 14 bases between them. Written as DNA, the CDR3 is TGTGCCAGCAGCTTAGGCACGAGTCAAGTGAGCAATCAGCCCCAGCATTTT. Translation gives CASSLGTSQVSNQPQHF.

V is TRBV18 and J is TRBJ1-2; 7 bases match TRBD1. With 3 bases clipped from V and 7 bases from J, the junction kept 8 bases outside the gene matches. CDR1 and CDR2 (germline): KGHSH, LQKENI. The CDR3 spans 14 residues. DNA for the CDR3: TGTGCCAGCTCACCTCCACAGGGGCCTATTGGCTACACCTTC. Amino acids: CASSPPQGPIGYTF. The complete variable domain, with remaining parts taken from reference TRBV18 and TRBJ1-2, reads NAGVMQNPRHLVRRRGQEARLRCSPMKGHSHVYWYRQLPEEGLKFMVYLQKENIIDESGMPKERFSAEFPKEGPSILRIQQVVRGDSAAYFCASSPPQGPIGYTFGSGTRLTVV.

The V and J genes are TRBV20-1 and TRBJ2-7; 7 bases map to TRBD1. The V segment lost 2 bases and the J segment 0 bases; nucleotides outside the gene matches: 13. CDR1 and CDR2 from the germline V gene are DFQATT and SNEGSKA (reference sequence). The CDR3 spans 17 residues. CDR3 bases: TGCAGTGCTAGATTGGCGGGCCCTCGGACAGGCTCCTACGAGCAGTACTTC. Encoded protein: CSARLAGPRTGSYEQYF.